This T cell receptor beta chain derives from a study of OX40 agonist ivuxolimab in advanced cancers. Across the study: At doses from 0.01 to 10 mg/kg, patients were given intravenous ivuxolimab every 2 weeks. Hepatocellular carcinoma, melanoma, renal cell or head and neck cancer occurred in dose-escalation patients.

Concerning this clone itself: Its antigen is not known.

General study points: Clonal expansion from baseline to week 6 occurred in both CD4+ and CD8+ T cells.

Here immunoSEQ multiplex PCR was the method, and the copy in TCRdb shows in-frame clones only, minus some. This sample has under 70,000 clones; 85% occur once, and the top ten carry 2% to 2.5%. CDR1 and CDR2 (germline): MDHEN, SYDVKM. The CDR3 runs 17 residues. J gave up 0 bases and V 4 bases, and 11 bases lay outside the gene matches. The specimen was CD4+ or CD8+ T cells sorted from blood, collected in a trial of the OX40 agonist ivuxolimab. The source is an adult with an advanced solid tumor such as melanoma, head and neck, liver or kidney cancer. The gene calls are TRBV28 and TRBJ2-7, with 8 bases that match TRBD2. CDR3 loop: CASSSTSGGTSSYEQYF. In nucleotides, the CDR3 is TGTGCCAGCAGTTCTACCTCGGGGGGGACCTCCTCCTACGAGCAGTACTTC.